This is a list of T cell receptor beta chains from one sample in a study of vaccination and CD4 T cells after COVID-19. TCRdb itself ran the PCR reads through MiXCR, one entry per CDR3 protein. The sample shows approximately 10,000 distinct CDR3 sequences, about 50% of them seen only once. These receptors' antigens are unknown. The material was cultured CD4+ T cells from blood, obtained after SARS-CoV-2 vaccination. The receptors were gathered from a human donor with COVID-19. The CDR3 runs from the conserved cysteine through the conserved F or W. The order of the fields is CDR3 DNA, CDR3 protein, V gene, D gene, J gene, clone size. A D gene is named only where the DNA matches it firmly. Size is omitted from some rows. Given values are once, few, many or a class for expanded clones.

cdr3_nt: TGTGCCAGCAGTTCAGAGGCAGGGTTTAATCAGCCCCAGCATTTT; cdr3_aa: CASSSEAGFNQPQHF; v_call: TRBV27; d_call: NA; j_call: TRBJ1-5; clone_size: NA
cdr3_nt: TGCAGTGCTGGCCCCGGGACTAGCGGGGGAGCATACGAGCAGTACTTC; cdr3_aa: CSAGPGTSGGAYEQYF; v_call: TRBV20-1; d_call: TRBD2; j_call: TRBJ2-7; clone_size: NA
cdr3_nt: TGTGCCACCAGCACCTGGGCCTCTAGCACAGATACGCAGTATTTT; cdr3_aa: CATSTWASSTDTQYF; v_call: TRBV15; d_call: NA; j_call: TRBJ2-3; clone_size: NA
cdr3_nt: TGTGCCAGCAGCTACCTGGGGGTGGGGCCAGAGACCCAGTACTTC; cdr3_aa: CASSYLGVGPETQYF; v_call: TRBV7-2; d_call: NA; j_call: TRBJ2-5; clone_size: few
cdr3_nt: TGTGCCAGCATTGAGACTAGCGGGGGGAACACCGGGGAGCTGTTTTTT; cdr3_aa: CASIETSGGNTGELFF; v_call: TRBV28; d_call: TRBD2; j_call: TRBJ2-2; clone_size: NA
cdr3_nt: TGTGCCAGCAGGTCCGGGACTAGTAACAATGAGCAGTTCTTC; cdr3_aa: CASRSGTSNNEQFF; v_call: TRBV6-1; d_call: TRBD2; j_call: TRBJ2-1; clone_size: NA
cdr3_nt: TGTGCCAGCGCTCTTACCGGGGGGAACACTGAAGCTTTCTTT; cdr3_aa: CASALTGGNTEAFF; v_call: TRBV6-4; d_call: NA; j_call: TRBJ1-1; clone_size: NA
cdr3_nt: TGTGCCAGCAGTTGGGCAGGGGGCCTTCAGCCCCAGCATTTT; cdr3_aa: CASSWAGGLQPQHF; v_call: TRBV6-2/TRBV6-3; d_call: TRBD1; j_call: TRBJ1-5; clone_size: NA
cdr3_nt: TGTGCCAGTAGTCGAGACTCCAATACGCAGTATTTT; cdr3_aa: CASSRDSNTQYF; v_call: TRBV19; d_call: NA; j_call: TRBJ2-3; clone_size: few
cdr3_nt: TGTGCCAGCAGTTACTCCGGCGGGGGGGCCCAAGAGACCCAGTACTTC; cdr3_aa: CASSYSGGGAQETQYF; v_call: TRBV6-5; d_call: TRBD2; j_call: TRBJ2-5; clone_size: few
cdr3_nt: TGTGCCATCAGTGACGGGGTAGGGGGAGAGACCCAGTACTTC; cdr3_aa: CAISDGVGGETQYF; v_call: TRBV10-3; d_call: NA; j_call: TRBJ2-5; clone_size: NA
cdr3_nt: TGTGCCAGCGGAAGGTACTCTGGAAACACCATATATTTT; cdr3_aa: CASGRYSGNTIYF; v_call: TRBV7-2; d_call: NA; j_call: TRBJ1-3; clone_size: NA
cdr3_nt: TGTGCCAGTAGTACGAACCAGGGAGGCGAGCAGTACTTC; cdr3_aa: CASSTNQGGEQYF; v_call: TRBV19; d_call: NA; j_call: TRBJ2-7; clone_size: NA
cdr3_nt: TGTGCCAGCAGCCCCCCGGAGAAAGGGAACTACGAGCAGTACTTC; cdr3_aa: CASSPPEKGNYEQYF; v_call: TRBV28; d_call: NA; j_call: TRBJ2-7; clone_size: NA
cdr3_nt: TGCGCCAGCAGTCCCCGGGACAGGGTGGCCGGGGAGCTGTTTTTT; cdr3_aa: CASSPRDRVAGELFF; v_call: TRBV23-1; d_call: TRBD1; j_call: TRBJ2-2; clone_size: NA
cdr3_nt: TGTGCCAGCAGCCCACAGCCGATGGGATTTCCCAATGAGCAGTTCTTC; cdr3_aa: CASSPQPMGFPNEQFF; v_call: TRBV2; d_call: NA; j_call: TRBJ2-1; clone_size: NA
cdr3_nt: TGTGCCAGTAGCCCGGGAGACACAGATACGCAGTATTTT; cdr3_aa: CASSPGDTDTQYF; v_call: TRBV19; d_call: NA; j_call: TRBJ2-3; clone_size: few